These 6 T cell receptor beta chains originate from one sample sequenced in a study of T cells after yellow fever vaccination. TCRdb ran MiXCR on the 5' RACE reads and lists one entry per CDR3 protein. The sample includes a few hundred thousand distinct CDR3 sequences, 3% to 4.5% of them seen just once. Sequences were derived from PBMCs, sampled 5 days after the yellow fever booster vaccination. These receptors were obtained from a man between 18 and 29 years old who received the YFV17D yellow fever vaccine.

The rearrangement links TRBV4-3 to TRBJ1-2; no definite D call. Trimming left V 0 bases short and J 4 bases short, with 9 bases between. CDR3 length: 14 residues. Germline CDR1 is LGHNA and CDR2 is YSLEER. CDR3 in DNA: TGCGCCAGCAGCCAAGATAGGTTAATCTATGGCTACACCTTC. Translated: CASSQDRLIYGYTF.

This clonotype was detected many times. The chain joins TRBV12-3 or TRBV12-4 to TRBJ1-6, with a tentative D call TRBD1 (6 bases). The V end lost 10 bases, the J end lost 5 bases, and 15 bases lay between the germline ends. The CDR3 is made up of 14 amino acids. The CDR3 DNA reads TGTGCCACCGGACTAGGACAGAATAATTCACCCCTCCACTTT. It is translated as CATGLGQNNSPLHF.

The chain couples TRBV5-1 to TRBJ1-2; D remains ambiguous. V lost 1 base, J lost 7 bases, and 14 bases lay in between. This CDR3 region has 14 residues. Germline CDR1 is SGHRS and CDR2 is YFSETQ. The CDR3 DNA is TGCGCCAGCAGCTTGACAGCGGCGAATATTGGCTACACCTTC. It encodes CASSLTAANIGYTF.

This clonotype was seen a few times. V usage is TRBV7-2 and J usage is TRBJ2-7; D unclear. From germline, CDR1 is SGHTA and CDR2 FQGNSA. The CDR3 has 15 amino acids. The V end was cut by 0 bases, the J end by 2 bases, with 11 bases between. For the CDR3, the DNA is TGTGCCAGCAGCTTAGCAGGGTTGAGCGCCTACGAGCAGTACTTC. This gives the protein CASSLAGLSAYEQYF.

The table lists this clonotype with a few counts. The V gene is TRBV10-3, the J gene TRBJ2-7, with D possibly TRBD1 on 5 matching bases. The CDR3 is 13 amino acids. Trimming left V 3 bases short and J 3 bases short, with 9 bases between. Germline CDR1 reads ENHRY; CDR2 reads SYGVKD. The CDR3 reads CAISEDSSYEQYF. The CDR3 DNA reads as TGTGCCATCAGTGAAGACAGTAGCTACGAGCAGTACTTC.

This clonotype has more than one count but fewer than ten. The chain is built from TRBV12-3 or TRBV12-4 and TRBJ2-3, with 8 bases that match TRBD2. This CDR3 contains 15 residues. J was trimmed by 0 bases and V by 5 bases; bases with no gene match: 4. The DNA for the CDR3 is TGTGCCAGCAGTCGGGGGGGGGAGAGCACAGATACGCAGTATTTT. This codes for CASSRGGESTDTQYF.